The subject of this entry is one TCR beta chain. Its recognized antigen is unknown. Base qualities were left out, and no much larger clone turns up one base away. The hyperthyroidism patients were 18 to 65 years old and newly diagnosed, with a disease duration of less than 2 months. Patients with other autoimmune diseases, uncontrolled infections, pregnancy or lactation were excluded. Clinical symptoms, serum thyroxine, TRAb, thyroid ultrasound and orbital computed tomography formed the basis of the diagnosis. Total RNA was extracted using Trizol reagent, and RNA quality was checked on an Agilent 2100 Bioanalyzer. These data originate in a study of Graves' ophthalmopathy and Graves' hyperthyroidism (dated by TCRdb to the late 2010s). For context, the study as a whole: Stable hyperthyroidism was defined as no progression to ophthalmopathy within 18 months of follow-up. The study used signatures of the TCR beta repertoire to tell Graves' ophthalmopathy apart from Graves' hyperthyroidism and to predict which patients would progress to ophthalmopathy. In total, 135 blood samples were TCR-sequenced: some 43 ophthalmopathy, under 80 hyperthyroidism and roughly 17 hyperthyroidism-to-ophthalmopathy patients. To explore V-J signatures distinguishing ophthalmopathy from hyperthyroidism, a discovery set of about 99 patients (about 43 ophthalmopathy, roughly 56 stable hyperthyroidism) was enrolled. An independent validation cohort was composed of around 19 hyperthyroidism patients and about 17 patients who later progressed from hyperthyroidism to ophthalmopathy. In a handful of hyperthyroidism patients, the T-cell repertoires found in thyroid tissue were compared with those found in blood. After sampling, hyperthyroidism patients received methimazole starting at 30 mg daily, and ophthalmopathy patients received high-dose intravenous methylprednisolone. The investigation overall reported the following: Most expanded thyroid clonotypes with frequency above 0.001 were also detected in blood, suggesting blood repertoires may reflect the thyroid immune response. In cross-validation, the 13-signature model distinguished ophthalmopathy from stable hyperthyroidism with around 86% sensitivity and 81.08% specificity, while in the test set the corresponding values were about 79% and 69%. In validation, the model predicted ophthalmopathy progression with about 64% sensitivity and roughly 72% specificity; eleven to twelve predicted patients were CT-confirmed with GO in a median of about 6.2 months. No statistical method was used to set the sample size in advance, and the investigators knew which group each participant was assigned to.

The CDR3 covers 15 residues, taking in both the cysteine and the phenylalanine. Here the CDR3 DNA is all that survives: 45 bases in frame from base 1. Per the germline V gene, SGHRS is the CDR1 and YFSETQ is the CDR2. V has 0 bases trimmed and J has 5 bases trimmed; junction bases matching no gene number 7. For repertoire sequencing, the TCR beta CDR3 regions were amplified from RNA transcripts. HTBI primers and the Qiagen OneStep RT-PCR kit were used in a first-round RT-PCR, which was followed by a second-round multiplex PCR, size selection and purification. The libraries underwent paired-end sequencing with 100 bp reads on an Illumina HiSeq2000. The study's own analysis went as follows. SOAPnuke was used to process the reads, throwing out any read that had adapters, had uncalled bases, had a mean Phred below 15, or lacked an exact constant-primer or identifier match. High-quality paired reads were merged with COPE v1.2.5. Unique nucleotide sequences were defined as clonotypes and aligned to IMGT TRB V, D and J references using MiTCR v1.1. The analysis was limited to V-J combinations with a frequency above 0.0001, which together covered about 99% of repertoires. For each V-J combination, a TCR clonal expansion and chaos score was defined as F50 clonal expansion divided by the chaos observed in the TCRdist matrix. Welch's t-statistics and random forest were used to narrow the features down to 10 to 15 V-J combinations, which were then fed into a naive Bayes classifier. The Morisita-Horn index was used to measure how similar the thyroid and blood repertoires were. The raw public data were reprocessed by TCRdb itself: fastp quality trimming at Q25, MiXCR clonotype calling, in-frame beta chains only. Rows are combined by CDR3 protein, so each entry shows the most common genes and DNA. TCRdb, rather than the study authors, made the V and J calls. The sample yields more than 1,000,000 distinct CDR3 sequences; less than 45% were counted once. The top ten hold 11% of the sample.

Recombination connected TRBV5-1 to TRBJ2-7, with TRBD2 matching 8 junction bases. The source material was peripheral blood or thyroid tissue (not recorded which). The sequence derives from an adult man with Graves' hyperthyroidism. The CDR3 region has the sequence CASSLVTGGSDEQYF. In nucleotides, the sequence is TGCGCCAGCAGCTTGGTAACGGGAGGGAGCGACGAGCAGTACTTC.